Below are 23 T cell receptor beta chains sequenced from a single sample in a study of cytomegalovirus exposure and HLA in healthy donors. Use of 60 Vbeta and 13 Jbeta primers characterized the PCR. Some clones are missing from TCRdb's copy, which holds only in-frame ones; the method was immunoSEQ multiplex PCR. The sample yields roughly 100,000 clones, around 77% seen once. Sequenced material: PBMCs. The origin of the receptors is a female donor in good health and CMV-seronegative.

This clone has just a few counts. This chain uses TRBV2 with TRBJ1-1; D is possibly TRBD1 (5 bases). Trimming took 4 bases from V and 2 from J, leaving 17 bases between them. Germline values: CDR1 SNHLY, CDR2 FYNNEI. The CDR3 is 16 residues long. DNA for the CDR3: TGTGCCAGCAGTGGTGGTCGGCAGGGTTCCAACACTGAAGCTTTCTTT. This encodes CASSGGRQGSNTEAFF.

This clone was seen a few times. The chain links TRBV28 to TRBJ2-3, with 15 positions matching TRBD2. V shed 5 bases and J 2 bases; nucleotides not matched to a gene: 17. The length of the CDR3 is 21 residues. Germline V CDR1 and CDR2: MDHEN, SYDVKM. The CDR3 DNA sequence: TGTGCCAGCAGTCTAAACCCGGGACTAGCGGGAGGCAGGGTCCCCACAGATACGCAGTATTTT. Translation gives CASSLNPGLAGGRVPTDTQYF.

The V and J genes are TRBV28 and TRBJ1-4; the D gene is possibly TRBD1 (6 bases). In germline, CDR1 is MDHEN, CDR2 SYDVKM. This CDR3 is built from 17 residues. Trimming removed 5 bases from V and 4 bases from J, with 20 bases in between. In nucleotides, the CDR3 is TGTGCCAGCAGTGACCCGCGGGGGGGAGGGGGTAATGAAAAACTGTTTTTT. Translating it yields CASSDPRGGGGNEKLFF.

In this sample, this clone turned up a few times. The chain is built from TRBV7-9 and TRBJ2-1, with D possibly being TRBD2 (6 bases). Per the germline V gene, CDR1 is SEHNR and CDR2 is FQNEAQ (reference sequence). V lost 4 bases to trimming and J lost 4 bases, with 17 bases between them. The CDR3 consists of 16 residues. CDR3 bases: TGTGCCAGCAGCTCCGCGGGACGTTTTACTTACAATGAGCAGTTCTTC. This encodes CASSSAGRFTYNEQFF.

This sequence joins TRBV7-8 and TRBJ1-1; D gene unclear. Germline loops: CDR1 SGHVS, CDR2 FQNEAQ. The CDR3 has 13 residues. With 8 bases removed from V and 1 base from J, the gap between germline ends came to 11 bases. The DNA of the CDR3 is TGTGCCAGCTTCCTGGCAGGGAACACTGAAGCTTTCTTT. This codes for CASFLAGNTEAFF.

The CDR3 DNA reads as TGTGCCAACCGGCCCGACAGGGCTGAGAATGAAAAACTGTTTTTT. It encodes CANRPDRAENEKLFF. This sequence joins TRBV21-1 and TRBJ1-4; the table's D call, TRBD1, has no DNA check behind it. TRBV21-1 is a pseudogene segment. The CDR3 extends over 15 amino acids.

The rearrangement uses TRBV18 and TRBJ1-4; D is ambiguous. This CDR3 is built from 14 residues. In germline, CDR1 is KGHSH, CDR2 LQKENI. Between the trimmed V and J ends, which lost 6 bases and 7 bases, there was a span of 15 bases. The CDR3 region has the DNA TGTGCCAGCTCCCCAGGTCGCGGTTTTGAAAAACTGTTTTTT. This gives the protein CASSPGRGFEKLFF.

This rearrangement joins TRBV5-4 to TRBJ1-3; a weak D match, TRBD1 (5 bases). Germline V gives CDR1 SGHNT, CDR2 YYREEE (reference sequence). The CDR3 loop spans 15 amino acids. The V and J ends lost 4 bases and 1 base respectively, with 12 bases between them. CDR3 nucleotides: TGTGCCAGCAGCCCACAGGCTTTGTCTGGAAACACCATATATTTT. Translating it yields CASSPQALSGNTIYF.

V usage is TRBV19 and J usage is TRBJ2-1; 9 bases fit TRBD2. Germline CDR1 is LNHDA and CDR2 is SQIVND (reference sequence). The V gene end was trimmed by 5 bases and the J gene end by 5 bases; junction bases not matched to a gene: 7. CDR3 size: 15 residues. The DNA for the CDR3 is TGTGCCAGTAGTGGTTCTAGCGGGGTTCACAATGAGCAGTTCTTC. It encodes CASSGSSGVHNEQFF.

This chain connects TRBV6-1 to TRBJ1-2, with D unclear. Germline V CDR1 and CDR2: MNHNS, SASEGT. Trimming took 7 bases from V and 8 from J, leaving 20 bases between them. CDR3 length: 14 residues. The CDR3 bases are TGTGCCAGCATATCAGATGGAGGGTTCAGCGGCTACACCTTC. Protein: CASISDGGFSGYTF.

CDR3: CASSVRDRGQVGAFF. The CDR3 nucleotides read TGTGCCAGCAGTGTCCGGGACAGGGGGCAGGTGGGAGCTTTCTTT. The chain employs TRBV27 and TRBJ1-1; 12 bases are a match to TRBD1. The CDR3 spans 15 residues. Germline CDR1 and CDR2: MNHEY and SMNVEV (reference sequence). V shed 5 bases and J 10 bases; nucleotides not matched to a gene: 11.

The rearrangement links TRBV7-2 to TRBJ1-5; D remains unclear. Trimming left V 10 bases short and J 0 bases short, with 13 bases between. The CDR3 spans 14 residues. Germline CDR1 SGHTA, CDR2 FQGNSA. Here the CDR3 DNA reads TGTGCCATCGGAACCGGGAGTAGCAATCAGCCCCAGCATTTT. This gives the protein CAIGTGSSNQPQHF.

This sequence joins TRBV4-3 and TRBJ1-4, with a weak D call TRBD1 (5 bases). CDR3 length: 17 amino acids. The V gene's germline CDR1 is LGHNA and CDR2 YSLEER. Trimming shortened V by 2 bases and J by 3 bases, and 16 bases separated the two germline ends. Here the CDR3 reads CASSQSRGEGPNEKLFF. The CDR3 nucleotides read TGCGCCAGCAGCCAAAGTCGGGGGGAGGGGCCTAATGAAAAACTGTTTTTT.

The CDR3 sequence is CASSQGQGKYGYTF. For the CDR3, the DNA is TGTGCCAGCAGCCAGGGACAGGGGAAATATGGCTACACCTTC. The rearrangement links TRBV5-4 to TRBJ1-2, with 10 bases lining up with TRBD1. The CDR3 covers 14 residues. The V and J ends lost 4 bases and 5 bases, in that order; junction bases with no gene match: 5. The germline gives CDR1 SGHNT, CDR2 YYREEE (reference sequence).

The V and J genes are TRBV28 and TRBJ2-7, with 12 bases identical to TRBD2. Germline values: CDR1 MDHEN, CDR2 SYDVKM. The CDR3 runs to 15 residues. The junction had 5 bases not matched to a gene; V was cut back by 6 bases and J by 2 bases. This CDR3 reads CASSRTSGVTYEQYF. The CDR3 DNA follows: TGTGCCAGCAGCCGGACTAGCGGGGTGACCTACGAGCAGTACTTC.

V and J are TRBV7-3 and TRBJ2-3; D not certain. Trimming shortened V by 2 bases and J by 1 base, and 13 bases separated the two germline ends. The CDR3 contains 16 residues. Germline loops: CDR1 SGHTA, CDR2 FQGTGA. CDR3: CASSLDRLGGTDTQYF. The CDR3 DNA reads TGTGCCAGCAGCTTAGATAGGCTAGGCGGCACAGATACGCAGTATTTT.

The chain links TRBV5-6 to TRBJ2-5; 8 bases are a match to TRBD2. Germline V gives CDR1 SGHDT, CDR2 YYEEEE. This CDR3 is 14 amino acids long. With V trimmed by 0 bases and J by 3 bases, 1 base remained unmatched. The CDR3 coding sequence is TGTGCCAGCAGCTTGGCACTAGCGGAAGAGACCCAGTACTTC. Amino acids: CASSLALAEETQYF.

This clone was recorded once. The rearrangement joins TRBV15 to TRBJ1-1; D ambiguous. Trimming shortened V by 1 base and J by 5 bases, and 8 bases separated the two germline ends. The CDR3 is made up of 13 amino acids. The germline CDR1 and CDR2 sequences are LNHNV and YYDKDF (reference sequence). The CDR3 spells CATSRVSQTEAFF. The CDR3 DNA is TGTGCCACCAGCAGAGTAAGTCAGACTGAAGCTTTCTTT.

The chain recombines TRBV6-1 with TRBJ1-5; no clear D. Germline CDR1 and CDR2: MNHNS and SASEGT. This CDR3 comprises 11 residues. Trimming took off 6 bases at V and 8 bases at J, with 8 bases between the two ends. The CDR3 DNA reads TGTGCCAGCAGCCCTTCGGAGCCCCAGCATTTT. Translated, it gives CASSPSEPQHF.

V usage is TRBV6-1 and J usage is TRBJ1-5; D uncertain. The CDR3 spans 15 residues. Trimming pared 5 bases from V and 3 bases from J, leaving 14 bases between. Germline CDR1 reads MNHNS; CDR2 reads SASEGT. CDR3 DNA: TGTGCCAGCAGTTCGACGGGAGCTCCCAATCAGCCCCAGCATTTT. Translated: CASSSTGAPNQPQHF.

As concerns this clone: Other DNA variants within this sample encode the same CDR3. The chain recombines TRBV27 with TRBJ2-1; no firm D call. The CDR3 covers 11 residues. Trimming removed 3 bases at V and 7 bases at J, with 4 bases between. The germline gives CDR1 MNHEY, CDR2 SMNVEV (reference sequence). The CDR3 spells CASSFYNEQFF. As DNA, the CDR3 is TGTGCCAGCAGTTTCTATAATGAGCAGTTCTTC.

The chain couples TRBV7-6 to TRBJ2-1; D call uncertain. This CDR3 is built from 13 residues. Germline values: CDR1 SGHVS, CDR2 FNYEAQ. Deletions cut 8 bases from V and 8 bases from J, with 16 bases between. CDR3 nucleotides: TGTGCCAGCCGATACCGCCCTACGGATGAGCAGTTCTTC. Translation: CASRYRPTDEQFF.

The J gene is TRBJ1-5, the V gene TRBV23-1; 7 bases match TRBD1. TRBV23-1 is filed as an ORF, its function uncertain. V was clipped by 2 bases and J by 1 base; unmatched bases: 29. There are 24 residues in the CDR3. The CDR3 region has the DNA TGCGCCAGCAGTCAACCGGGACAGTCCCCTCCTTCTCCCCCGGTGCCCATAAGCAATCAGCCCCAGCATTTT. Its translation is CASSQPGQSPPSPPVPISNQPQHF.